These 15 T cell receptor beta chains came from one sample sequenced in a study of regulatory T cells in long-lasting Graves disease. Stated time point: newly diagnosed GD, antithyroid drugs for less than 3 months. Researchers made the TCR library from RNA that was extracted from PBMCs. Assembly of TCR beta libraries relied on iRepertoire HTBI primers together with Arm-PCR of CDR3 regions. TCRdb used MiXCR to reprocess the multiplex PCR reads, holding one entry per CDR3 protein. The sample shows 400,000 to 500,000 distinct CDR3 sequences, approximately 14% of them seen only once. These data were also reused for a study on T cells in Graves' hyperthyroidism and ophthalmopathy.

Sequenced here: peripheral blood mononuclear cells (PBMCs), sampled at new diagnosis, from a patient treated with antithyroid drugs. The source is a woman between 45 and 60 years old with Graves disease.

This clonotype was observed a handful of times. The chain combines TRBV5-1 with TRBJ2-7, with D unresolved. Germline values: CDR1 SGHRS, CDR2 YFSETQ. The V gene lost 0 bases and the J gene lost 4 bases, with 11 bases spanning the gap. This CDR3 region has 14 residues. CDR3 region: CASSLASQEYEQYF. In DNA form, the CDR3 reads TGCGCCAGCAGCTTGGCCAGCCAGGAGTACGAGCAGTACTTC.

This clonotype was observed at least ten times. This chain uses TRBV7-9 with TRBJ2-1, with TRBD2 identical over 9 bases. V trimming: 1 base; J trimming: 6 bases; junction bases outside the gene matches: 4. Looked up from germline, CDR1 is SEHNR and CDR2 is FQNEAQ (reference sequence). The CDR3 loop spans 15 amino acids. The CDR3 bases are TGTGCCAGCAGCTTAGGACTAGCGGAGGGCAATGAGCAGTTCTTC. Amino acid sequence: CASSLGLAEGNEQFF.

The sample holds many counts of this clonotype. J is TRBJ1-1 and V is TRBV12-3 or TRBV12-4; 7 bases are a match to TRBD1. This CDR3 is 16 amino acids long. V trimming: 5 bases; J trimming: 0 bases; junction bases outside the gene matches: 9. CDR3 protein: CASSPQTGSMNTEAFF. DNA of the CDR3: TGTGCCAGCAGTCCACAGACAGGGTCGATGAACACTGAAGCTTTCTTT.

This chain links TRBV18 with TRBJ2-7, with a weak D call TRBD2 (6 bases). This CDR3 is 14 amino acids long. Germline values: CDR1 KGHSH, CDR2 LQKENI. V lost 5 bases and J 5 bases, leaving 16 bases between the germline ends. The CDR3 DNA follows: TGTGCCAGCTCATCCGGCCGTTCGGGGGACGAGCAGTACTTC. It codes for CASSSGRSGDEQYF.

This clonotype appeared many times. The V gene is TRBV12-3 or TRBV12-4, the J gene TRBJ1-2; 9 positions match TRBD1. The CDR3 has 15 amino acids. Unmatched junction bases numbered 9, after V lost 6 bases and J lost 4 bases. CDR3: CASRSSGTGFYGYTF. The CDR3 DNA follows: TGTGCCAGCAGGTCCTCCGGGACAGGGTTCTATGGCTACACCTTC.

The V call is TRBV4-1, the J call TRBJ2-1; TRBD2 is a possible D gene (7 bases). The CDR3 is made up of 16 amino acids. Deletions cut 0 bases from V and 3 bases from J, with 12 bases between. Germline V gene lookup returns CDR1 MGHRA and CDR2 YSYEKL. The CDR3 DNA sequence: TGCGCCAGCAGCCAAGATGGGGGGGACAACTACAATGAGCAGTTCTTC. Translated: CASSQDGGDNYNEQFF.

The V and J genes are TRBV6-2 or TRBV6-3 and TRBJ2-7; no definite D call. This CDR3 comprises 15 residues. The V end lost 0 bases, the J end lost 1 base, and 10 bases lay between the germline ends. Per the germline V gene, CDR1 is MNHEY and CDR2 is SVGEGT. CDR3 nucleotides: TGTGCCAGCAGTTACTCCCAGTGGGAATCCTACGAGCAGTACTTC. Translated: CASSYSQWESYEQYF.

This clonotype was seen many times. The chain combines TRBV7-9 with TRBJ2-1; 13 nucleotides line up with TRBD2. CDR1 and CDR2 (germline): SEHNR, FQNEAQ (reference sequence). The CDR3 contains 15 residues. J gave up 5 bases and V 3 bases, and 1 base lay outside the gene matches. In nucleotides, the CDR3 is TGTGCCAGCAGCTTTGGGACTAGCGGGGACAATGAGCAGTTCTTC. It specifies CASSFGTSGDNEQFF.

The chain employs TRBV7-9 and TRBJ2-4, with TRBD1 identical over 11 bases. The length of the CDR3 is 17 residues. Trimming removed 5 bases from V and 3 bases from J; junction bases left unmatched: 9. Germline CDR1 is SEHNR and CDR2 is FQNEAQ (reference sequence). The CDR3 spells CASSAGTGGLIKNIQYF. In DNA, the CDR3 is TGTGCCAGCAGCGCCGGGACAGGGGGTTTGATCAAAAACATTCAGTACTTC.

Comment on this clonotype: A far larger clone differs by one base, so this is likely a read error. This chain connects TRBV11-2 to TRBJ2-1; 12 bases align to TRBD2. CDR1 and CDR2 from the germline V gene are SGHAT and FQNNGV. V dropped 6 bases and J dropped 10; count of bases not matched to a gene: 13. The CDR3 has 16 residues. CDR3 region: CASRTLAGGGLFEQFF. The CDR3 coding sequence is TGTGCCAGCAGAACACTAGCGGGGGGAGGACTATTCGAGCAGTTCTTC.

This clonotype occurred many times. The CDR3 DNA is TGTGCCAGCACCCCCCGACAGGGAGCCACGGCGGGAGAGACCCAGTACTTC. Translating it yields CASTPRQGATAGETQYF. The chain employs TRBV6-1 and TRBJ2-5, with TRBD1 identical over 7 bases. Germline CDR1 MNHNS, CDR2 SASEGT. With 7 bases clipped from V and 4 bases from J, the junction kept 18 bases outside the gene matches. CDR3 length: 17 residues.

This clonotype was counted many times. The junction does not match germline at one end; this may be a read error. V gene TRBV6-4 combines with J gene TRBJ1-6, with 7 bases identical to TRBD1. CDR3 length: 16 amino acids. Germline V lookup: CDR1 MRHNA, CDR2 SNTAGT. CDR3 protein: CASSYSGQGGNSPLHF. The CDR3 DNA is TGTGCCAGCAGTTACTCCGGCCAGGGGGGCAATTCACCCCTCCACTTT.

This clonotype was detected ten times or more. The V call is TRBV20-1, the J call TRBJ1-2; TRBD1 matches 8 bases. The junction had 1 base not matched to a gene; V was cut back by 1 base and J by 6 bases. The length of the CDR3 is 12 residues. Germline V gene sequence: CDR1 DFQATT, CDR2 SNEGSKA (reference sequence). The CDR3 DNA reads as TGCAGTGCTAGAGGGACAGGGCATGGCTACACCTTC. Translated: CSARGTGHGYTF.

The chain joins TRBV10-3 to TRBJ1-2; D remains unclear. This CDR3 has 12 amino acids. Per germline, CDR1 ENHRY and CDR2 SYGVKD. Trimming stripped 8 bases from V and 2 bases from J, with 9 bases between. The CDR3 sequence: CAIGGLNYGYTF. The CDR3 DNA sequence: TGTGCCATCGGAGGGTTGAACTATGGCTACACCTTC.

This clonotype was seen once. This chain uses TRBV3-1 with TRBJ1-2; D is perhaps TRBD1 (6 bases). The V end lost 1 base, the J end lost 6 bases, and 9 bases lay between the germline ends. This CDR3 contains 13 residues. The germline V gene encodes CDR1 LGHDT and CDR2 YNNKEL (reference sequence). The DNA of the CDR3 is TGTGCCAGCAGCCAAGTGGACAGCCATGGCTACACCTTC. Its protein is CASSQVDSHGYTF. Supplemented by reference TRBV3-1 and TRBJ1-2, the full variable domain reads DTAVSQTPKYLVTQMGNDKSIKCEQNLGHDTMYWYKQDSKKFLKIMFSYNNKELIINETVPNRFSPKSPDKAHLNLHINSLELGDSAVYFCASSQVDSHGYTFGSGTRLTVV.